The 27 T cell receptor beta chains reported below all come from one sample, sequenced in a study of Ad26.COV2.S vaccination and SARS-CoV-2 variants. The repertoire was sequenced with immunoSEQ multiplex PCR; TCRdb's copy has only in-frame clones and lacks some. This table has 250,000 to 300,000 clones, 80% to 90% appearing once. The treatment here: roughly 19 received Ad26.COV2.S at low or high dose, single or two shots; about 5 received placebo; per-sample allocation not given. Samples came from day 63 after the first vaccine or placebo injection. The sequencing used peripheral blood, collected in a trial of Ad26.COV2.S vaccine versus placebo. The receptors derive from a person aged 18-65 years who received the Ad26.COV2.S COVID-19 vaccine or a placebo.

This clone was recorded once. The chain joins TRBV2 to TRBJ1-1; D is uncertain. This CDR3 comprises 13 residues. Trimming took 11 bases from V and 1 from J, leaving 14 bases between them. Looked up from germline, CDR1 is SNHLY and CDR2 is FYNNEI. The CDR3 is CASESTGNTEAFF. The CDR3 DNA reads TGTGCCTCAGAGTCCACGGGGAACACTGAAGCTTTCTTT.

The V gene is TRBV11-2, the J gene TRBJ2-5, with D tentatively TRBD1 (6 bases). Germline V gene sequence: CDR1 SGHAT, CDR2 FQNNGV. The CDR3 sequence is 14 residues long. V dropped 7 bases and J dropped 0 bases, with 12 bases sitting between them. CDR3 sequence: CASISGHNQETQYF. The DNA of the CDR3 is TGTGCCAGCATTTCGGGACACAACCAAGAGACCCAGTACTTC.

The chain is built from TRBV5-1 and TRBJ1-1; D not certain. Germline V CDR1 and CDR2: SGHRS, YFSETQ. This CDR3 spans 13 amino acids. Deletions cut 0 bases from V and 6 bases from J, with 9 bases between. Here the CDR3 DNA reads TGCGCCAGCAGCTTGGGGATCGGACCTGAAGCTTTCTTT. It specifies CASSLGIGPEAFF.

This rearrangement joins TRBV20-1 to TRBJ2-3, with TRBD1 identical over 7 bases. Germline V lookup: CDR1 DFQATT, CDR2 SNEGSKA (reference sequence). The J segment lost 3 bases and the V segment lost 3 bases, leaving 9 bases of the junction unmatched. The CDR3 loop spans 15 amino acids. The CDR3 region has the DNA TGCAGTGCTAGTCGCCGACAGGGTGGGACAGATACGCAGTATTTT. Translated: CSASRRQGGTDTQYF.

The J gene is TRBJ2-5, the V gene TRBV10-2; weak D call: TRBD2 (5 bases). V lost 6 bases and J 4 bases, leaving 6 bases between the germline ends. There are 11 residues in the CDR3. Germline V gene data show CDR1 as WSHSY and CDR2 as SAAADI. In DNA form, the CDR3 reads TGCGCCAGCAGCCGGGGAGAGACCCAGTACTTC. Amino acids: CASSRGETQYF.

The V call is TRBV4-2, the J call TRBJ2-7; TRBD2 matches at 8 bases. Looked up from germline, CDR1 is LGHNA and CDR2 is YNFKEQ. This CDR3 spans 18 amino acids. After removal of 2 bases from V and 0 bases from J, the junction contained 12 bases not matched to a gene. CDR3 region: CASSQSSGEARSSYEQYF. The CDR3, as DNA: TGTGCCAGCAGCCAAAGTAGCGGGGAGGCCAGGAGCTCCTACGAGCAGTACTTC.

This clone has a single count. The chain has TRBV6-2 or TRBV6-3 and TRBJ2-7, with D possibly called TRBD1 or TRBD2 (6 bases each). This CDR3 comprises 15 residues. Trimming shortened V by 0 bases and J by 7 bases, and 16 bases separated the two germline ends. CDR1 MNHEY and CDR2 SVGEGT come from the germline V gene. The CDR3 here is CASSYSSRGRREQYF. The CDR3 coding sequence is TGTGCCAGCAGTTACTCGAGTAGGGGGAGGAGGGAGCAGTACTTC.

The gene calls are TRBV6-5 and TRBJ1-2; 8 nucleotides align to TRBD1. Losses at the gene ends were 6 bases for V and 1 base for J; bases not matched to a gene: 4. CDR1 and CDR2 from the germline V gene are MNHEY and SVGAGI. The CDR3 extends over 14 amino acids. The CDR3 reads CASRPTGVNYGYTF. As DNA, the CDR3 is TGTGCCAGCAGACCGACAGGGGTTAACTATGGCTACACCTTC.

The chain employs TRBV5-1 and TRBJ2-3; TRBD2 matches at 11 bases. CDR1 is SGHRS, CDR2 YFSETQ, per germline. After removal of 4 bases from V and 4 bases from J, the junction contained 8 bases not matched to a gene. CDR3 size: 16 residues. The CDR3 reads CASSAALLAGADTQYF. The CDR3 region has the DNA TGCGCCAGCAGCGCGGCCTTACTAGCGGGGGCAGATACGCAGTATTTT.

V is TRBV5-1 and J is TRBJ1-4; D possibly corresponds to TRBD1 (5 bases). The CDR3 length is 14 residues. Germline lookup yields CDR1 SGHRS and CDR2 YFSETQ. The V end was cut by 4 bases, the J end by 5 bases, with 12 bases between. CDR3 protein: CASSLEAGNEKLFF. CDR3 in DNA: TGCGCCAGCAGCCTCGAGGCAGGGAATGAAAAACTGTTTTTT.

The chain combines TRBV7-2 with TRBJ2-7, with a weak D call TRBD1 (6 bases). Trimming shortened V by 2 bases and J by 2 bases, and 13 bases separated the two germline ends. The CDR3 consists of 15 residues. The germline V gene encodes CDR1 SGHTA and CDR2 FQGNSA. The CDR3 bases are TGTGCCAGCAGCTTATCACAGGGATCCACCTACGAGCAGTACTTC. It yields the protein CASSLSQGSTYEQYF.

The rearrangement uses TRBV12-3 or TRBV12-4 and TRBJ2-1, with TRBD2 as a possible D gene (6 bases). V was clipped by 10 bases and J by 10 bases, with 14 bases between them. The CDR3 consists of 11 residues. The CDR3: CATVFRGEQFF. The CDR3 DNA reads as TGTGCCACCGTCTTTCGGGGGGAGCAGTTCTTC.

The rearrangement joins TRBV5-6 to TRBJ2-7, with 8 bases fitting TRBD2. Germline assignment: CDR1 SGHDT and CDR2 YYEEEE. The trim removed 4 bases at V and 3 bases at J, leaving 6 bases unmatched. CDR3 size: 14 residues. The CDR3, as DNA: TGTGCCAGCAGCCCTGGGACTAGGAACTACGAGCAGTACTTC. Translation gives CASSPGTRNYEQYF.

J is TRBJ2-1 and V is TRBV4-1; the D gene is possibly TRBD2 (6 bases). V was trimmed by 0 bases and J by 4 bases, leaving 13 bases between them. The CDR3 runs 16 residues. CDR1 and CDR2 (germline): MGHRA, YSYEKL. Here the CDR3 reads CASSQDRKAGYNEQFF. In nucleotides, the CDR3 is TGCGCCAGCAGCCAAGATCGAAAGGCGGGGTACAATGAGCAGTTCTTC.

The sample holds one count of this clone. The chain carries TRBV28 and TRBJ1-2; no firm D call. This CDR3 is built from 12 residues. CDR1 is MDHEN and CDR2 is SYDVKM in the germline V gene. The V end was cut by 3 bases, the J end by 4 bases, with 6 bases between. The CDR3 nucleotides read TGTGCCAGCAGTTTGGCAGTCTATGGCTACACCTTC. Translating gives CASSLAVYGYTF.

The chain carries TRBV5-4 and TRBJ1-1; D is unresolved. The CDR3 spans 13 residues. Germline assignment: CDR1 SGHNT and CDR2 YYREEE (reference sequence). Trimming removed 1 base at V and 1 base at J, with 5 bases between. The CDR3 protein is CASSLTENTEAFF. In DNA form, the CDR3 reads TGTGCCAGCAGCTTGACGGAGAACACTGAAGCTTTCTTT.

Regarding this clone: In the same sample, other DNA sequences code for this CDR3. This rearrangement joins TRBV5-1 to TRBJ1-1; D is undetermined. Germline loops: CDR1 SGHRS, CDR2 YFSETQ. V lost 4 bases and J lost 5, with 12 bases in between. The CDR3 has 13 residues. The CDR3 loop is CASSLTADTEAFF. The CDR3 DNA sequence: TGCGCCAGCAGCCTCACAGCGGATACTGAAGCTTTCTTT.

This chain joins TRBV6-2 or TRBV6-3 and TRBJ1-4; maybe TRBD1 (6 bases). This CDR3 comprises 19 residues. V shed 0 bases and J shed 7 bases, with 24 bases lying between them. CDR1 and CDR2 (germline): MNHEY, SVGEGT. The CDR3 DNA is TGTGCCAGCAGTTACTCTTGTGGGGGGGCCAGGAGTCCTAGTGAAAAACTGTTTTTT. Protein product: CASSYSCGGARSPSEKLFF.

V usage is TRBV7-6 and J usage is TRBJ1-6; D gene ambiguous. The CDR3 length is 18 residues. Germline V gene lookup returns CDR1 SGHVS and CDR2 FNYEAQ. The ends were cut back, 1 base at V and 0 bases at J, with 13 bases in the middle. The CDR3 loop reads CASSLGGRLSSYNSPLHF. The CDR3 DNA follows: TGTGCCAGCAGCTTAGGCGGACGCCTGAGCTCCTATAATTCACCCCTCCACTTT.

The J gene is TRBJ1-1, the V gene TRBV25-1; 10 bases are shared with TRBD1. After removal of 7 bases from V and 3 bases from J, the junction contained 8 bases not matched to a gene. Germline values: CDR1 MGHDK, CDR2 SYGVNS. The CDR3 length is 15 residues. The CDR3 DNA sequence: TGTGCCAGCATGAGACAGGGGGCGGTGGACACTGAAGCTTTCTTT. Translated: CASMRQGAVDTEAFF.

About this clone: One junction end does not reproduce the germline sequence, and a read error may be involved. The chain uses TRBV7-7 and TRBJ2-1; tentatively, D is TRBD2 (5 bases). The CDR3 is 13 residues long. The V gene's germline CDR1 is SSHAT and CDR2 FNYEAQ (reference sequence). The CDR3 region has the DNA TGTGCTAGCAGCTTAGCGCCCGCCCTTGAGCAGTTCTTC. This translates into CASSLAPALEQFF.

This chain joins TRBV5-4 and TRBJ1-2; D possibly corresponds to TRBD1 (6 bases). The ends were cut back, 4 bases at V and 4 bases at J, with 14 bases in the middle. Germline CDR1 reads SGHNT; CDR2 reads YYREEE (reference sequence). The CDR3 has 14 amino acids. The CDR3 loop reads CASSNKTGAYGYTF. The CDR3 DNA sequence: TGTGCCAGCAGCAATAAGACAGGAGCCTATGGCTACACCTTC.

The chain is built from TRBV4-3 and TRBJ2-3; a weak D match, TRBD1 (6 bases). The length of the CDR3 is 13 residues. Germline CDR1 LGHNA, CDR2 YSLEER. The ends were cut back, 5 bases at V and 8 bases at J, with 14 bases in the middle. CDR3 DNA: TGCGCCAGCAGCGAAAACAGGGCTGGTACGCAGTATTTT. It yields the protein CASSENRAGTQYF.

The J gene is TRBJ2-1, the V gene TRBV19; D is perhaps TRBD2 (6 bases). This CDR3 has 15 amino acids. Germline V CDR1 and CDR2: LNHDA, SQIVND (reference sequence). V was shortened by 7 bases and J by 2 bases, with 15 bases between the two germline ends. Here the CDR3 reads CASTNPGLPYNEQFF. CDR3 coding DNA: TGTGCCAGTACTAATCCGGGACTCCCCTACAATGAGCAGTTCTTC.

The genes are TRBV4-3 and TRBJ1-1; TRBD1 agrees at 7 bases. Germline CDR1 is LGHNA and CDR2 is YSLEER. Germline trimming cut 6 bases from V and 8 bases from J; bases unmatched to any gene: 6. The CDR3 totals 12 residues. The CDR3 nucleotides read TGCGCCAGCAGACCCTCAGGGGGAGAAGCTTTCTTT. It is translated as CASRPSGGEAFF.

Written as DNA, the CDR3 is TGTGCCCGCCGCACGACCGGGGGGGGCGATGGCTACACCTTC. Translation gives CARRTTGGGDGYTF. The chain has TRBV9 and TRBJ1-2; a possible D gene is TRBD1 (6 bases). V dropped 10 bases and J dropped 6 bases, with 22 bases sitting between them. Looked up from germline, CDR1 is SGDLS and CDR2 is YYNGEE. The CDR3 extends over 14 amino acids.

The chain uses TRBV2 and TRBJ2-4, with a tentative D call TRBD1 (5 bases). The germline V gene encodes CDR1 SNHLY and CDR2 FYNNEI. CDR3 length: 14 amino acids. V gave up 6 bases and J gave up 9 bases, with 18 bases separating them. The CDR3, as DNA: TGTGCCAGCAGGGCTAGGCAGGGCGTTAGCATTCAGTACTTC. It is translated as CASRARQGVSIQYF.